This note documents a single T cell receptor beta chain sequence. The antigen is not known. Germline and junction disagree at one end, which may indicate a read error. Scientists ran DNA taken from cultured CD4+ T cells through the Oncomine TCR Beta short-read assay for sequencing. Genomic DNA extraction was carried out from cultured CD4+ T cells. Using its own MiXCR run on the PCR reads, TCRdb lists one record per CDR3 protein. The sample holds 13,000 or so distinct CDR3 sequences, roughly half seen once. As to treatment: roughly ten-day PBMC culture with coronavirus spike peptide pools or control peptides (ViraFEST assay). These data are taken from a study of vaccination and CD4 T cells after COVID-19. Study-wide results and limits: Rising from about 20 to 38, the median of SARS-CoV-2-reactive clonotypes did not change significantly. Convalescent patients' vaccine-specific clones were spike mono-reactive in 304 of 307 cases.

This CDR3 region has 16 residues. Germline V gives CDR1 LNHNV, CDR2 YYDKDF (reference sequence). This rearrangement joins TRBV15 to TRBJ1-5; TRBD1 is a possible D gene (6 bases). This receptor was obtained from a human donor with COVID-19. The sample was cultured CD4+ T cells from blood, taken after SARS-CoV-2 vaccination. The CDR3 spells CATSRDPNRVGQPQHF. CDR3 DNA: TGCGCCACCAGCAGGGACCCTAACAGGGTTGGTCAGCCCCAGCATTTT.